Listed below are T cell receptor beta chains from one sample, sequenced in a study of T cell responses to AZD1222 COVID-19 vaccine. Generated by immunoSEQ multiplex PCR, the TCRdb table keeps only in-frame clones and is missing some. The sample has 150,000 to 200,000 clones, 80% to 95% seen once; the top ten hold over 1%. Material: peripheral blood, obtained 28 days after the second AZD1222 dose. The origin of the receptors is an adult who received the AZD1222 COVID-19 vaccine. CDR3s include the opening cysteine and the closing phenylalanine or tryptophan. D genes are given only for firm matches. Only some rows state a clone size, as once, few, many or a class for expanded clones.

j_call: TRBJ1-2
clone_size: .
v_call: TRBV7-8
d_call: .
cdr3_length: 15
cdr3_nt: TGTGCCAGCAGCTTAGACAGTGCTTCTAACTATGGCTACACCTTC
cdr3_aa: CASSLDSASNYGYTF

j_call: TRBJ1-4
clone_size: .
v_call: TRBV5-4
d_call: TRBD1
cdr3_length: 15
cdr3_nt: TGTGCCAGCAGCCTGGAGGGGACAGGGGAGGAAAAACTGTTTTTT
cdr3_aa: CASSLEGTGEEKLFF

j_call: TRBJ1-5
clone_size: .
v_call: TRBV19
d_call: TRBD1
cdr3_length: 16
cdr3_nt: TGTGCCAGTAGTATATATCCAGGGGGCGTTGGACAGCCCCAGCATTTT
cdr3_aa: CASSIYPGGVGQPQHF

j_call: TRBJ2-2
clone_size: .
v_call: TRBV27
d_call: .
cdr3_length: 13
cdr3_nt: TGTGCCAGCAGTCTCGGTGGAGCCGGGGAGCTGTTTTTT
cdr3_aa: CASSLGGAGELFF

j_call: TRBJ1-1
clone_size: .
v_call: TRBV18
d_call: .
cdr3_length: 14
cdr3_nt: TGTGCCAGCTCACCAGGGAAGGGAGGCACTGAAGCTTTCTTT
cdr3_aa: CASSPGKGGTEAFF

j_call: TRBJ1-1
clone_size: .
v_call: TRBV3-1/TRBV3-2
d_call: TRBD1
cdr3_length: 16
cdr3_nt: TGTGCCAGCAGCTTTGGGACAGGGGAAAGGGGCACTGAAGCTTTCTTT
cdr3_aa: CASSFGTGERGTEAFF

j_call: TRBJ2-7
clone_size: .
v_call: TRBV18
d_call: .
cdr3_length: 15
cdr3_nt: TGTGCCAGCTCACCAAGAGGGGAAAGCTCCTACGAGCAGTACTTC
cdr3_aa: CASSPRGESSYEQYF

j_call: TRBJ1-4
clone_size: .
v_call: TRBV5-5
d_call: .
cdr3_length: 15
cdr3_nt: TGTGCCAGCAGCATGGACACGGCAACTAATGAAAAACTGTTTTTT
cdr3_aa: CASSMDTATNEKLFF

j_call: TRBJ1-2
clone_size: few
v_call: TRBV9
d_call: .
cdr3_length: 17
cdr3_nt: TGTGCCAGCAGCGTAGGGCCTGAGGGGTCGCAGCTTCGAAGCTACACCTTC
cdr3_aa: CASSVGPEGSQLRSYTF

j_call: TRBJ2-5
clone_size: .
v_call: TRBV3-1/TRBV3-2
d_call: .
cdr3_length: 13
cdr3_nt: TGTGCCAGCAGCCATGGTACCCGAGAGACCCAGTACTTC
cdr3_aa: CASSHGTRETQYF

j_call: TRBJ2-7
clone_size: .
v_call: TRBV6-2/TRBV6-3
d_call: .
cdr3_length: 13
cdr3_nt: TGTGCCAGCAGTTACATCAGGGTCAACGAGCAGTACTTC
cdr3_aa: CASSYIRVNEQYF

j_call: TRBJ1-5
clone_size: .
v_call: TRBV20-1
d_call: .
cdr3_length: 11
cdr3_nt: TGCAGTGCGGGGGGGGTAGAGCCCCAGCATTTT
cdr3_aa: CSAGGVEPQHF

j_call: TRBJ2-4
clone_size: .
v_call: TRBV28
d_call: TRBD1
cdr3_length: 15
cdr3_nt: TGTGCCAGCAGCGTCAGGGGGAGAGCCAAAAACATTCAGTACTTC
cdr3_aa: CASSVRGRAKNIQYF

j_call: TRBJ2-3
clone_size: .
v_call: TRBV7-2
d_call: .
cdr3_length: 16
cdr3_nt: TGTGCCAGCAGCTTAGGTCCGGGGGGCTACACAGATACGCAGTATTTT
cdr3_aa: CASSLGPGGYTDTQYF

j_call: TRBJ2-1
clone_size: few
v_call: TRBV13
d_call: .
cdr3_length: 15
cdr3_nt: TGTGCCAGCAGCTTACCCTCGCGAGACTACAATGAGCAGTTCTTC
cdr3_aa: CASSLPSRDYNEQFF

j_call: TRBJ2-6
clone_size: .
v_call: TRBV11-2
d_call: .
cdr3_length: 17
cdr3_nt: TGTGCCAGCAGCTCCCTTCGCCGTGGGGCTGGGGCCAACGTCCTGACTTTC
cdr3_aa: CASSSLRRGAGANVLTF

j_call: TRBJ1-2
clone_size: .
v_call: TRBV20-1
d_call: .
cdr3_length: 14
cdr3_nt: TGCAGTGCTAGTGCCGGGAACCTTAACTATGGCTACACCTTC
cdr3_aa: CSASAGNLNYGYTF

j_call: TRBJ2-7
clone_size: .
v_call: TRBV11-3
d_call: TRBD1
cdr3_length: 15
cdr3_nt: TGTGCCAGCAGCTTTAATTCACAGGGGAACTACGAGCAGTACTTC
cdr3_aa: CASSFNSQGNYEQYF

j_call: TRBJ1-2
clone_size: .
v_call: TRBV4-2
d_call: .
cdr3_length: 13
cdr3_nt: TGTGCCAGCAGCCAAGTGGGTAACTATGGCTACACCTTC
cdr3_aa: CASSQVGNYGYTF

j_call: TRBJ1-4
clone_size: .
v_call: TRBV28
d_call: TRBD1
cdr3_length: 15
cdr3_nt: TGTGCCAGCACCATGGTGGGGACAGCTCAAGAAAAACTGTTTTTT
cdr3_aa: CASTMVGTAQEKLFF

j_call: TRBJ1-2
clone_size: .
v_call: TRBV11-2
d_call: .
cdr3_length: 13
cdr3_nt: TGTGCCAGCAGCTCGGGCTCATTCTATGGCTACACCTTC
cdr3_aa: CASSSGSFYGYTF

j_call: TRBJ2-7
clone_size: .
v_call: TRBV11-2
d_call: .
cdr3_length: 12
cdr3_nt: TGTGCCAGCAGCTTAGAAGGGTACGAGCAGTACTTC
cdr3_aa: CASSLEGYEQYF

j_call: TRBJ2-3
clone_size: .
v_call: TRBV5-4
d_call: TRBD1
cdr3_length: 16
cdr3_nt: TGTGCCAGCAGCTTTGACAGGGGGCGGGTCACAGATACGCAGTATTTT
cdr3_aa: CASSFDRGRVTDTQYF

j_call: TRBJ2-7
clone_size: once
v_call: TRBV9
d_call: .
cdr3_length: 16
cdr3_nt: TGTGCCAGCAGACTATACCCTGGACAGCTACACTACGAGCAGTACTTC
cdr3_aa: CASRLYPGQLHYEQYF

j_call: TRBJ2-1
clone_size: .
v_call: TRBV5-1
d_call: .
cdr3_length: 11
cdr3_nt: TGCGCCAGCAGCTTGGGGACAGAGCAGTTCTTC
cdr3_aa: CASSLGTEQFF

j_call: TRBJ2-3
clone_size: .
v_call: TRBV5-4
d_call: TRBD2
cdr3_length: 16
cdr3_nt: TGTGCCAGCAGCCCTAGCGGGGGGGCGGGGGCAGATACGCAGTATTTT
cdr3_aa: CASSPSGGAGADTQYF

j_call: TRBJ2-1
clone_size: .
v_call: TRBV7-3
d_call: TRBD1
cdr3_length: 12
cdr3_nt: TGTGCCAGCAGCTCAAGTAGACAGGGCCTGATCTTC
cdr3_aa: CASSSSRQGLIF

j_call: TRBJ2-1
clone_size: .
v_call: TRBV7-3
d_call: TRBD1
cdr3_length: 15
cdr3_nt: TGTGCCAGCAGCTTAGACAGGGGGTCTTTCAATGAGCAGTTCTTC
cdr3_aa: CASSLDRGSFNEQFF

j_call: TRBJ2-3
clone_size: .
v_call: TRBV24-1
d_call: .
cdr3_length: 14
cdr3_nt: TGTGCCACCAGTCCAGGGGGGAACACAGATACGCAGTATTTT
cdr3_aa: CATSPGGNTDTQYF

j_call: TRBJ2-3
clone_size: .
v_call: TRBV7-2
d_call: .
cdr3_length: 14
cdr3_nt: TGTGCCAGCAGCCCTCGACGGGTATCAGATACGCAGTATTTT
cdr3_aa: CASSPRRVSDTQYF

j_call: TRBJ1-5
clone_size: .
v_call: TRBV7-6
d_call: .
cdr3_length: 16
cdr3_nt: TGTGCCAGCAGCTTAGATCCCCCGGGCGTCAATCAGCCCCAGCATTTT
cdr3_aa: CASSLDPPGVNQPQHF

j_call: TRBJ1-1
clone_size: .
v_call: TRBV18
d_call: .
cdr3_length: 13
cdr3_nt: TGTGCCAGCTCACTCGGACAGAACACTGAAGCTTTCTTT
cdr3_aa: CASSLGQNTEAFF

j_call: TRBJ2-7
clone_size: .
v_call: TRBV4-1
d_call: .
cdr3_length: 17
cdr3_nt: TGCGCCAGCAGCCAAGATAGATTCGGGCTGGGCAAGGACGAGCAGTACTTC
cdr3_aa: CASSQDRFGLGKDEQYF

j_call: TRBJ2-5
clone_size: .
v_call: TRBV18
d_call: TRBD2
cdr3_length: 17
cdr3_nt: TGTGCCAGCTCACCCCTCCCGCAGCGGGGGATCCAAGAGACCCAGTACTTC
cdr3_aa: CASSPLPQRGIQETQYF

j_call: TRBJ2-4
clone_size: .
v_call: TRBV29-1
d_call: TRBD2
cdr3_length: 16
cdr3_nt: TGCAGCGTTGAAGGTCTAGCGGGAGGGGCCAAAAACATTCAGTACTTC
cdr3_aa: CSVEGLAGGAKNIQYF

j_call: TRBJ2-3
clone_size: .
v_call: TRBV7-8
d_call: TRBD1
cdr3_length: 17
cdr3_nt: TGTGCCAGCAGCGGCCGAGGACAGGGGAATATGGGAAATACGCAGTATTTT
cdr3_aa: CASSGRGQGNMGNTQYF

j_call: TRBJ2-7
clone_size: .
v_call: TRBV4-2
d_call: .
cdr3_length: 15
cdr3_nt: TGTGCCAGCAGCCCGAGAACAGGGGCGGGGGACGAGCAGTACTTC
cdr3_aa: CASSPRTGAGDEQYF

j_call: TRBJ2-3
clone_size: .
v_call: TRBV27
d_call: .
cdr3_length: 15
cdr3_nt: TGTGCCAGCAGTTTAGGACCGGGGAGCACAGATACGCAGTATTTT
cdr3_aa: CASSLGPGSTDTQYF

j_call: TRBJ1-6
clone_size: .
v_call: TRBV6-5
d_call: .
cdr3_length: 13
cdr3_nt: TGTGCCAGCAGTTCTTTCAACGATTCACCCCTCCACTTT
cdr3_aa: CASSSFNDSPLHF

j_call: TRBJ1-1
clone_size: .
v_call: TRBV5-1
d_call: TRBD1
cdr3_length: 17
cdr3_nt: TGCGCCAGCAGCTTCTACCTTCCGGGACAGGGGGCCACTGAAGCTTTCTTT
cdr3_aa: CASSFYLPGQGATEAFF

j_call: TRBJ2-7
clone_size: .
v_call: TRBV28
d_call: .
cdr3_length: 12
cdr3_nt: TGTGCCAGCGGAGACAGATCCTACGAGCAGTACTTC
cdr3_aa: CASGDRSYEQYF

j_call: TRBJ2-7
clone_size: .
v_call: TRBV11-3
d_call: .
cdr3_length: 16
cdr3_nt: TGTGCCAGCAGACCCTCCGGCCGGGACAAACCCTACGAGCAGTACTTC
cdr3_aa: CASRPSGRDKPYEQYF

j_call: TRBJ2-4
clone_size: .
v_call: TRBV15
d_call: TRBD1
cdr3_length: 15
cdr3_nt: TGTGCCACCAGCACTGACAGGGGAAGCAAAAACATTCAGTACTTC
cdr3_aa: CATSTDRGSKNIQYF

j_call: TRBJ1-3
clone_size: .
v_call: TRBV5-5
d_call: .
cdr3_length: 13
cdr3_nt: TGTGCCAGCGGCCAGGGGTCGGGAAACACCATATATTTT
cdr3_aa: CASGQGSGNTIYF

j_call: TRBJ1-5
clone_size: .
v_call: TRBV27
d_call: .
cdr3_length: 16
cdr3_nt: TGTGCCAGCAGTTTGGCGACGTGTGTGGCTTGTCAGCCCCAGCATTTT
cdr3_aa: CASSLATCVACQPQHF

j_call: TRBJ1-1
clone_size: .
v_call: TRBV2
d_call: .
cdr3_length: 13
cdr3_nt: TGTGCCAGCAGACCCGGGGGGGTTACTGAAGCTTTCTTT
cdr3_aa: CASRPGGVTEAFF

j_call: TRBJ2-7
clone_size: .
v_call: TRBV18
d_call: .
cdr3_length: 19
cdr3_nt: TGTGCCAGCTCACGAATGCCGACCTCTACAGGGTCAAATTTTTACGAGCAGTACTTC
cdr3_aa: CASSRMPTSTGSNFYEQYF

j_call: TRBJ2-7
clone_size: once
v_call: TRBV27
d_call: .
cdr3_length: 11
cdr3_nt: TGTGCCAGCAGTACGGGTTACGAGCAGTACTTC
cdr3_aa: CASSTGYEQYF

j_call: TRBJ1-6
clone_size: .
v_call: TRBV23-1
d_call: TRBD1
cdr3_length: 14
cdr3_nt: TGCGCCAGCGGACCGACAGGGGTGAATTCACCCCTCCACTTT
cdr3_aa: CASGPTGVNSPLHF

j_call: TRBJ1-1
clone_size: .
v_call: TRBV13
d_call: .
cdr3_length: 13
cdr3_nt: TGTGCCAGCAGCTTCGCGGGGAACACTGAAGCTTTCTTT
cdr3_aa: CASSFAGNTEAFF

j_call: TRBJ2-1
clone_size: .
v_call: TRBV5-6
d_call: TRBD2
cdr3_length: 15
cdr3_nt: TGTGCCAGCAGCTTGTATAGCGGGGGGAACAATGAGCAGTTCTTC
cdr3_aa: CASSLYSGGNNEQFF

j_call: TRBJ2-7
clone_size: .
v_call: TRBV5-6
d_call: .
cdr3_length: 14
cdr3_nt: TGTGCCAGCAGCTTAGGGGTCAGGGCCTACGAGCAGTACTTC
cdr3_aa: CASSLGVRAYEQYF